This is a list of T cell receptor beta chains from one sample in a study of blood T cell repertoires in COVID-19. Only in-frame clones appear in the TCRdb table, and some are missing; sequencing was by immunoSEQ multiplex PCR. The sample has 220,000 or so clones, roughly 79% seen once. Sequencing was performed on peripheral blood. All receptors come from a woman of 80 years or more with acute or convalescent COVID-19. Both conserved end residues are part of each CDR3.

CASSSIGLAGEASSTDTQYF	TRBV5-8	TRBJ2-3
CSASPGTGWGSYEQYF	TRBV20-1	TRBJ2-7
CASSRGTGNGYTF	TRBV7-3	TRBJ1-2
CASSPGTGDSYEQYF	TRBV28	TRBJ2-7
CASSIAPGGTSTDTQYF	TRBV19	TRBJ2-3
CAVTGRGTDTQYF	TRBV12-3/TRBV12-4	TRBJ2-3
CASSLGVYNEQFF	TRBV4-3	TRBJ2-1
CASSPQGDYGYTF	TRBV12-3/TRBV12-4	TRBJ1-2
CASSPRLVTGELFF	TRBV7-6	TRBJ2-2
CASSARLANLRNEQFF	TRBV9	TRBJ2-1
CASSRWGPNTGELFF	TRBV7-8	TRBJ2-2
CASSYPFTSTNEQFF	TRBV5-1	TRBJ2-1
CASSLDRGEERGYTDTQYF	TRBV5-1	TRBJ2-3
CASRYGGVNYQETQYF	TRBV5-1	TRBJ2-5
CASSSTTGAYEQYF	TRBV11-2	TRBJ2-7
CASSLEGARQETQYF	TRBV7-9	TRBJ2-5
CATQTGQNYGYTF	TRBV5-4	TRBJ1-2
CASSYSDRGRMDGYTF	TRBV6-2/TRBV6-3	TRBJ1-2